This T cell receptor (beta chain) was sequenced for a study of blood T cell repertoires in COVID-19 (TCRdb year 2020). At the level of the whole study: Samples covering the acute and convalescent phases of COVID-19 were provided by collaborators in the United States, Italy and Spain. Deeply sampled blood TCRbeta repertoires from subjects exposed to, actively infected with, or recovered from COVID-19 were included in the dataset. Where HLA class I and class II types were available, the types were taken from metadata supplied by the sample provider, not from assay-based typing. A freely available public database, intended as a resource for researchers studying the immune response to SARS-CoV-2, is where the repertoires were released. The prospective study material was composed of cDNA or gDNA derived from T cells, B-cell-depleted T cells, or PBMCs. Samples came from the ongoing ImmuneRACE study (first 160 participants) plus 1,254 subjects from 6 global collaborators. A de-identified subject ID, COVID-19 status, age in years and sex were almost always included in the sample metadata.

Collaborating institutions collected whole blood in K2EDTA tubes following their own protocols. For TCRbeta analysis, collaborators shipped samples in one of three forms: frozen whole blood, isolated PBMCs, or DNA extracted from either of those sample types. Broader findings and caveats from the paper: The quantity of clinical and demographic metadata differed by source and by participant and was supplied without curation.

The CDR3, from cysteine to phenylalanine, totals 14 residues. The kept DNA is CDR3 alone, 42 bases in frame from the first base. CDR1 and CDR2, looked up from the germline V gene, are KGHSH and LQKENI. Trimming removed 0 bases from V and 4 bases from J, leaving 7 bases between the germline ends. A word on this clone: It lacks a known antigen. Qualities for individual bases were not recorded, and no much larger clone is one base off.

TCRbeta CDR3 regions were amplified from genomic DNA by means of the immunoSEQ Assay, a bias-controlled multiplex PCR. In the paper's pipeline: Nucleated cell counts per sample were estimated from amplification of reference gene primers within the assay. To quantify the absolute abundance of each unique TCRbeta CDR3 rearrangement, sequence reads were collapsed and filtered. For each sample, productive Simpson clonality was calculated by taking the square root of Simpson's diversity index across productive rearrangements. This immuneACCESS table, as held by TCRdb, lists in-frame sequences with V and J called but not all clones. Of the missing ones, under half trace to an unresolved V gene in checked studies; the others have no known cause. V, J and clone size were drawn from that table, and D and trimming were deduced from the DNA. This sample has 60,000 or so clones in its table, and about 80% of those were observed once. Roughly 3.5% of the sample belongs to the ten largest clones.

The sequenced sample was peripheral blood. The chain couples TRBV18 to TRBJ1-5; the D gene is possibly TRBD1, with 5 bases matching. The clonotype originates from a man in his sixties with acute or convalescent COVID-19. At the DNA level, the sequence is TGTGCCAGCTCACCACCGGGGGGGAATCAGCCCCAGCATTTT. This translates into CASSPPGGNQPQHF.